The entry that follows covers one TCR beta chain sequence. The data were taken from a study of blood T cell repertoires in COVID-19. Study as a whole: There were acute and convalescent COVID-19 samples, and they came from the United States, Italy and Spain. T cells, B-cell-depleted T cells, or PBMCs provided the cDNA or gDNA that served as material.

Authors' data handling: Using reference gene primer amplification, nucleated cell counts were estimated. Assay: immunoSEQ multiplex PCR; the TCRdb copy retains only in-frame clones and omits some. That table supplies the V and J calls and clone size; D and trimming were determined from the DNA. The sample consists of about 78,000 clones, less than 95% of them appearing once. This CDR3 has 15 residues. In germline, CDR1 is SGHNT, CDR2 YYREEE (reference sequence). V trimming: 2 bases; J trimming: 6 bases; junction bases outside the gene matches: 5. The material sequenced was peripheral blood. This clonotype was obtained from a woman aged 45 to 65 in a cohort sampled during active COVID-19. The chain uses TRBV5-4 and TRBJ2-1, with TRBD2 matching over 10 bases. The CDR3 region has the DNA TGTGCCAGCAGCTTAGCGGGAGGGCCGGGCAATGAGCAGTTCTTC. Translating it yields CASSLAGGPGNEQFF.